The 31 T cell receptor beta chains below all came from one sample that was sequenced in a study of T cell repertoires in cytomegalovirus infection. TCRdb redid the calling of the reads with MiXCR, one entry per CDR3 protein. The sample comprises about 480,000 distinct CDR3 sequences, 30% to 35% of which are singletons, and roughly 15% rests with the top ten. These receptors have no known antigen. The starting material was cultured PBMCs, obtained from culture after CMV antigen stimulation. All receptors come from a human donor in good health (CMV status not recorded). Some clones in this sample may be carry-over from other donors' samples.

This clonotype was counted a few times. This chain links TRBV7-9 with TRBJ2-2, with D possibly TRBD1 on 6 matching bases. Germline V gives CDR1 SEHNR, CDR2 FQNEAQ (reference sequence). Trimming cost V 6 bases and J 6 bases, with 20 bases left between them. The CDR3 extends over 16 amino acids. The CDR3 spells CASSRKWGSGAGELFF. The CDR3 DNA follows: TGTGCCAGCAGTCGAAAGTGGGGCTCAGGGGCCGGGGAGCTGTTTTTT.

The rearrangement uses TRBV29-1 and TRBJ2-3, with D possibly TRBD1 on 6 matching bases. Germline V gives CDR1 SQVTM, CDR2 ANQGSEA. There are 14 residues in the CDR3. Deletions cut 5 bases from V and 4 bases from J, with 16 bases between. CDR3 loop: CSVRVTGRADTQYF. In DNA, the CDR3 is TGCAGCGTTAGGGTCACAGGGCGCGCAGATACGCAGTATTTT.

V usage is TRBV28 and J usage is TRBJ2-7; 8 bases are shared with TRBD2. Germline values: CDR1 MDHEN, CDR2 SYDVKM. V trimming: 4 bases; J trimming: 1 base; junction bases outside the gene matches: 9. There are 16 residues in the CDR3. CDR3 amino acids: CASSSPPASGSYEQYF. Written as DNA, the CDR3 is TGTGCCAGCAGTTCCCCGCCGGCTAGCGGGTCCTACGAGCAGTACTTC.

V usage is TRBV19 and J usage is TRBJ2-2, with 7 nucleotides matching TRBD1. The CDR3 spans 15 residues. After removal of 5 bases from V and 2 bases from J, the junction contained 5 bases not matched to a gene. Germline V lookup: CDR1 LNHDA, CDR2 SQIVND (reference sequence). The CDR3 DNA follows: TGTGCCAGTAGTGTACACAGGGGTAACACCGGGGAGCTGTTTTTT. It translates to CASSVHRGNTGELFF.

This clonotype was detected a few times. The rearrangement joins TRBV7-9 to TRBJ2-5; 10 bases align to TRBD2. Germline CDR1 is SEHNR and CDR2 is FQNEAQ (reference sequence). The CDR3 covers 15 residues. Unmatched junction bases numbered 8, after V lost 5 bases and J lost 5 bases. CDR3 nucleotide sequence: TGTGCCAGCAGCCCGGCGCCTAGCGGGAGTGAGACCCAGTACTTC. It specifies CASSPAPSGSETQYF.

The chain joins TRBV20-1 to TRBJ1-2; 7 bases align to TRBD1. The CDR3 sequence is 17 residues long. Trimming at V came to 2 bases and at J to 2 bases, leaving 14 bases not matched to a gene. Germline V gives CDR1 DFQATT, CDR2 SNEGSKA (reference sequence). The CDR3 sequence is CSARTFKRRQGNYGYTF. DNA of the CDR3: TGCAGTGCTAGAACTTTCAAACGGAGACAGGGCAACTATGGCTACACCTTC.

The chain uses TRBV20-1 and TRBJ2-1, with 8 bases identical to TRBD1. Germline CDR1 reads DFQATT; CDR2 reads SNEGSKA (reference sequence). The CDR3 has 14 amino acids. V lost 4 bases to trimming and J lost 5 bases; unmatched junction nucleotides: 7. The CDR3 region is CSAIPGTGNNEQFF. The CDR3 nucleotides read TGCAGTGCTATACCCGGGACAGGTAACAATGAGCAGTTCTTC.

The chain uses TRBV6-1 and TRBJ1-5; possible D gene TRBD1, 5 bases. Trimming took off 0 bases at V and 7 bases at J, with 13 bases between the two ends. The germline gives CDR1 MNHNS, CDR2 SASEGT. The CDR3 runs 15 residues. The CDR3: CASSEAGGGRQPQHF. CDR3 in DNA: TGTGCCAGCAGTGAAGCGGGCGGGGGGAGGCAGCCCCAGCATTTT.

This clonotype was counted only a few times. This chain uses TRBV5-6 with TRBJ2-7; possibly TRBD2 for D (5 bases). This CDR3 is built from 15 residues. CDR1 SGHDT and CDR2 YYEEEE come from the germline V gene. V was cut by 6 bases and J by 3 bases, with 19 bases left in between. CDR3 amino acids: CASTGGLDNSYEQYV. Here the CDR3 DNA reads TGTGCCAGCACAGGAGGCCTGGATAATAGCTACGAGCAGTACGTC.

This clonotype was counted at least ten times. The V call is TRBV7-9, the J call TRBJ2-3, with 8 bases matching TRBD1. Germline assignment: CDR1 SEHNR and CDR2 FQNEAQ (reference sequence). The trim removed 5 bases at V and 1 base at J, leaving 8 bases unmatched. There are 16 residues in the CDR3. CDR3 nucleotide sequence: TGTGCCAGCAGCCTAGACAGGGGTTCGGGCACAGATACGCAGTATTTT. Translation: CASSLDRGSGTDTQYF.

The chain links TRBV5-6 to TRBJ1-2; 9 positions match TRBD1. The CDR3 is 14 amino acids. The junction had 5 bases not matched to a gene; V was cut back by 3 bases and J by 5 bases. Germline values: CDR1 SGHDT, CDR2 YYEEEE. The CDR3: CASSWGQGVYGYTF. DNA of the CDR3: TGTGCCAGCAGCTGGGGACAGGGAGTTTATGGCTACACCTTC.

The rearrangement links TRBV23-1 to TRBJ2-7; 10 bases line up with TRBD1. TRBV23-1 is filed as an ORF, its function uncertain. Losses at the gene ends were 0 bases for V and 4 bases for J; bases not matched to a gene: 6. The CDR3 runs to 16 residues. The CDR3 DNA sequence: TGCGCCAGCAGTCAATCATTGCGGACAGGGGGTTACGAGCAGTACGTC. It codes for CASSQSLRTGGYEQYV.

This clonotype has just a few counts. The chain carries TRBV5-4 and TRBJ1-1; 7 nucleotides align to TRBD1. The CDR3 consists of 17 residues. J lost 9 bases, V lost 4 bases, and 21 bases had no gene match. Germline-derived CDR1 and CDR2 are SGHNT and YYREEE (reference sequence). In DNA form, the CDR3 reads TGTGCCAGCAGCATGGCTCCTGGACAGGCGGGCGGTAGGAAAGCTTTCTTT. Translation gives CASSMAPGQAGGRKAFF.

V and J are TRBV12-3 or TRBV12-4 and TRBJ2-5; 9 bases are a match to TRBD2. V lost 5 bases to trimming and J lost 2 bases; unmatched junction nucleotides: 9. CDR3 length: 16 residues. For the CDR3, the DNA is TGTGCCAGCAGTCCCCGTTTAGCGGGAGATCAAGAGACCCAGTACTTC. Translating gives CASSPRLAGDQETQYF.

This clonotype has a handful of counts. CDR3 in amino acids: CASSSRLRAWSEGETQYF. In nucleotides, the CDR3 is TGCGCCAGCAGCTCACGACTGCGAGCCTGGTCCGAGGGAGAGACCCAGTACTTC. The rearrangement links TRBV4-1 to TRBJ2-5; TRBD2 is a possible D gene (5 bases). The V end lost 5 bases, the J end lost 4 bases, and 26 bases lay between the germline ends. CDR3 length: 18 amino acids. Germline V gives CDR1 MGHRA, CDR2 YSYEKL.

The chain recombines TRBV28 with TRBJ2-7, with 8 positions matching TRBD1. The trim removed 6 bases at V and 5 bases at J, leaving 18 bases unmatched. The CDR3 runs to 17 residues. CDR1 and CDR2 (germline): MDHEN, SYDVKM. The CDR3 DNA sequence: TGTGCCAGCAGCCCACCCACTTCTGCGACAGGGGTTAACGAGCAGTACTTC. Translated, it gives CASSPPTSATGVNEQYF.

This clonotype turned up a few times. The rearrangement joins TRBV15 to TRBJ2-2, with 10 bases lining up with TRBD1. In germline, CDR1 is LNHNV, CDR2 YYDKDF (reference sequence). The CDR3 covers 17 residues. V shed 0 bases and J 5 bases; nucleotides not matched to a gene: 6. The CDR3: CATSRDSGQGRTGELFF. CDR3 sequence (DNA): TGTGCCACCAGCAGAGATTCGGGACAGGGGCGTACCGGGGAGCTGTTTTTT.

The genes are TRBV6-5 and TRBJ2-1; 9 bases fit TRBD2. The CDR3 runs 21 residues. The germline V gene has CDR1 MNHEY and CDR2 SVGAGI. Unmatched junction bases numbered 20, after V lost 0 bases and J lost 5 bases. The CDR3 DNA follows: TGTGCCAGCAGTTACTCGATGGCTAGCGGGATTAGCTTGAAGGTCCACAATGAGCAGTTCTTC. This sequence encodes CASSYSMASGISLKVHNEQFF.

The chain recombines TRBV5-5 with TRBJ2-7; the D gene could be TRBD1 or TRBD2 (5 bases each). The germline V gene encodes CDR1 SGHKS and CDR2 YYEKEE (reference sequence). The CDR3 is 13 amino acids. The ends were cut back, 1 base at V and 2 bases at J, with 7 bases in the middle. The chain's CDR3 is CASSLLGAYEQYV. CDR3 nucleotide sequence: TGTGCCAGCAGCTTGCTGGGGGCCTACGAGCAGTACGTC.

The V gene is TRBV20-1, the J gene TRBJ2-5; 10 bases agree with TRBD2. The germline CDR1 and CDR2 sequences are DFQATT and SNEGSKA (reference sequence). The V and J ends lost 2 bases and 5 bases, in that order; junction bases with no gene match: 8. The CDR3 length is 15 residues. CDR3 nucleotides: TGCAGTGCTAGAATTTCTAGCGGGAGTTGGGAGACCCAGTACTTC. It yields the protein CSARISSGSWETQYF.

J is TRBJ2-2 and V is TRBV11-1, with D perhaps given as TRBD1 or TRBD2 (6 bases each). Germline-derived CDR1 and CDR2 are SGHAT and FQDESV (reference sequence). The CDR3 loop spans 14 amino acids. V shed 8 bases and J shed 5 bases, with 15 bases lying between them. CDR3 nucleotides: TGTGCCAGCGGGGAGGCAGGGGATACCGGGGAGCTGTTTTTT. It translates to CASGEAGDTGELFF.

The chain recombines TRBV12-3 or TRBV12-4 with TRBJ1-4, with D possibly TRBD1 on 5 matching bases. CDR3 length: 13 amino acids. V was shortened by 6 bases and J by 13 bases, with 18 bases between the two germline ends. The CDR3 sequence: CASRLTGYRRLFF. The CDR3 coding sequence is TGTGCCAGCAGACTAACAGGTTACCGACGACTGTTTTTT.

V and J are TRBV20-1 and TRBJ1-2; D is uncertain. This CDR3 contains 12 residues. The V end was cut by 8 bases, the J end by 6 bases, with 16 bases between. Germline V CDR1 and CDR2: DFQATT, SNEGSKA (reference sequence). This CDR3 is CSPKAGTDGYTF. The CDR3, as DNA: TGCAGTCCTAAGGCCGGCACGGATGGCTACACCTTC.

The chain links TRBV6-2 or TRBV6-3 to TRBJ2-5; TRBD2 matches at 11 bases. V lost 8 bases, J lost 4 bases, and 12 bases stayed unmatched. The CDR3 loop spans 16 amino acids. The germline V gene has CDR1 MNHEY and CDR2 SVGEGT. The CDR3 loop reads CASLDGTSGSGETQYF. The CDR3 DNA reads TGTGCCAGCCTCGACGGAACTAGCGGGAGTGGAGAGACCCAGTACTTC.

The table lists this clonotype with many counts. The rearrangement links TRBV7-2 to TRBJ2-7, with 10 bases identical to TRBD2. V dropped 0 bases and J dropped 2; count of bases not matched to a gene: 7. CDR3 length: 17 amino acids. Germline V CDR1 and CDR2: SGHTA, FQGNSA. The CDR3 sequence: CASSLAPGLAQTYEQYV. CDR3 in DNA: TGTGCCAGCAGCTTAGCGCCGGGACTAGCGCAAACCTACGAGCAGTACGTC.

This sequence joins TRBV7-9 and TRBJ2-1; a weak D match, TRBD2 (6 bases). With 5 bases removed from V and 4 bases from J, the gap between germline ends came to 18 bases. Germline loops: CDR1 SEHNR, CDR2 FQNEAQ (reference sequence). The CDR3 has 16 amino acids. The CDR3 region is CASSPLALPGYNEQFF. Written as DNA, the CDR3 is TGTGCCAGCAGCCCTCTAGCGCTCCCTGGATACAATGAGCAGTTCTTC.

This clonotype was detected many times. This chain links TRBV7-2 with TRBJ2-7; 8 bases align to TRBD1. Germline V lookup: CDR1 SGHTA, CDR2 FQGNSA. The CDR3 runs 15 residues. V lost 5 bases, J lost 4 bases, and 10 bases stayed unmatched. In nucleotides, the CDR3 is TGTGCCAGCAGCGCCGGACAGGGAATAAGTTACGAGCAGTACTTC. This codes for CASSAGQGISYEQYF.

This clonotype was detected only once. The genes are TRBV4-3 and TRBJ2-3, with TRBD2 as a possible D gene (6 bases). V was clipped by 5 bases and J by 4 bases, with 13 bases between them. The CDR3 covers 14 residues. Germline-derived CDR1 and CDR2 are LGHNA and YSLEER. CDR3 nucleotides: TGCGCCAGCAGCTATGGGCGGGACGCAGATACGCAGTATTTT. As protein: CASSYGRDADTQYF.

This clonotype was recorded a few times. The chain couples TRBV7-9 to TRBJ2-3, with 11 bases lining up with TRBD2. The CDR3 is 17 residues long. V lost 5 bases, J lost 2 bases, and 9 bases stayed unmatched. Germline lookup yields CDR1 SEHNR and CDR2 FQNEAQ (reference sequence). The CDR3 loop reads CASSHRLAGIYTDTQYF. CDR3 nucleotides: TGTGCCAGCAGCCATCGACTAGCGGGGATATACACAGATACGCAGTATTTT.

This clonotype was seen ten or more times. In DNA, the CDR3 is TGTGCCAGCTCACCACCGACTAGCGGCTACAATGAGCAGTTCTTC. Protein sequence: CASSPPTSGYNEQFF. The chain couples TRBV18 to TRBJ2-1; 9 bases are shared with TRBD2. V lost 0 bases to trimming and J lost 3 bases; unmatched junction nucleotides: 0. Germline assignment: CDR1 KGHSH and CDR2 LQKENI. CDR3 size: 15 residues.

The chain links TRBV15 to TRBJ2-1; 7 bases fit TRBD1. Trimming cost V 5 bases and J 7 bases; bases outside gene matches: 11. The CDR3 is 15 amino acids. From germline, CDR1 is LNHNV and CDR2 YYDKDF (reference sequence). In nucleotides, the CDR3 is TGTGCCACCAGCTCCAAAGGGGGACAGCCAAATGAGCAGTTCTTC. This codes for CATSSKGGQPNEQFF.